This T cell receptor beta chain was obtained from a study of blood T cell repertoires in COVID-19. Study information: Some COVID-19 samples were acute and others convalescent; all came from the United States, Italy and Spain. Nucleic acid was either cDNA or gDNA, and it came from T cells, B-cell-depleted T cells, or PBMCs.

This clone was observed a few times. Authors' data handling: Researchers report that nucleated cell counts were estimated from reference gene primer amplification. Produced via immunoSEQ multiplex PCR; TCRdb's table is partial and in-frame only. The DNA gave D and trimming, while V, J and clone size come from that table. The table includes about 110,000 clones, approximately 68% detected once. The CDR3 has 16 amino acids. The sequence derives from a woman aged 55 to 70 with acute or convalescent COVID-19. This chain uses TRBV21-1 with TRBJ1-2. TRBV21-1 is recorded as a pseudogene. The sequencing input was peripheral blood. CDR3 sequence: CASKKSRLFENYGYTF. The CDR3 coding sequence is TGTGCCAGCAAAAAATCCCGATTGTTCGAGAACTATGGCTACACCTTC.